This T cell receptor beta chain stems from a study of blood T cell repertoires in COVID-19. Generated by immunoSEQ multiplex PCR, the TCRdb table keeps only in-frame clones and is missing some. The top ten clones hold 1% to 1.5% of a sample with about 160,000 clones, roughly 84% of them seen once. Germline V gene sequence: CDR1 MNHEY, CDR2 SVGEGT. Trimming cost V 0 bases and J 6 bases; bases outside gene matches: 4. CDR3 length equals 15 residues. This TCR was sampled from a man aged 55 to 70 who had recovered from COVID-19. The sequencing input was peripheral blood. This chain uses TRBV6-2 or TRBV6-3 with TRBJ1-1; TRBD1 aligns across 10 bases. CDR3 in DNA: TGTGCCAGCAGTTACTCCCGGGACAGGGGTGCTGAAGCTTTCTTT. It yields the protein CASSYSRDRGAEAFF.